This TCR beta chain was retrieved from a study of cytomegalovirus exposure and HLA in healthy donors. The study's findings and limits: The study put some 150 TCR beta chains on its list as cytomegalovirus-associated. What TCR beta sequences reportedly achieved was accurate prediction of HLA-A and HLA-B alleles in most subjects. The authors later linked a missense DCLRE1C variant to TCR beta V- and J-gene trimming.

Amplification used 60 Vbeta primers and 13 Jbeta primers. Sequencing was performed with immunoSEQ multiplex PCR; in TCRdb, only in-frame clones are kept and a portion is missing. Counted here are fewer than 200,000 clones, around 77% occurring once; the ten biggest clones make up over 2%. A word on this clone: The antigen is not known.

The CDR3 length is 15 residues. Germline values: CDR1 SEHNR, CDR2 FQNEAQ (reference sequence). The V gene lost 2 bases and the J gene lost 4 bases, with 9 bases spanning the gap. The receptor comes from a man in his 60s in good health and CMV-seronegative. The gene calls are TRBV7-9 and TRBJ1-6; D gene uncertain. The sequenced sample was PBMCs. The CDR3 reads CASSLSLGYNSPLHF. The CDR3 bases are TGTGCCAGCAGCTTAAGTCTCGGGTATAATTCACCCCTCCACTTT.